Below, 5 T cell receptor beta chains from the same sample are listed, as sequenced in a study of CD8+ T cells in alopecia areata. Treatment given: oral pan-JAK inhibitor, 5-10 mg twice daily. As the sequencing template, cDNA was produced by extracting RNA and reverse transcribing it. The method was immunoSEQ multiplex PCR; TCRdb's version includes in-frame clones alone and lacks a portion of them. Found here are about 190,000 clones, 45% to 65% of them singletons; the top ten hold roughly 0.7%. The sequencing here drew on CD4+ T cells sorted from blood, taken at week 4, from a patient treated with tofacitinib. All receptors derive from a human donor with alopecia areata.

This clone was seen a handful of times. The chain links TRBV7-2 to TRBJ2-7; 7 nucleotides line up with TRBD1. Germline values: CDR1 SGHTA, CDR2 FQGNSA. CDR3 size: 14 residues. Trimming took 5 bases from V and 2 from J; bases not matched to a gene: 6. The CDR3 sequence is CASSPVGQPYEQYF. The CDR3 nucleotides are TGTGCCAGCAGCCCGGTGGGACAGCCCTACGAGCAGTACTTC.

The V and J genes are TRBV29-1 and TRBJ2-7; possibly TRBD2 for D (7 bases). The CDR3 covers 15 residues. With 0 bases removed from V and 3 bases from J, the gap between germline ends came to 15 bases. Germline V lookup: CDR1 SQVTM, CDR2 ANQGSEA. As DNA, the CDR3 is TGCAGCGTTGAAGATCCGGAGGGGGGGAGCTACGAGCAGTACTTC. Its translation: CSVEDPEGGSYEQYF.

In this sample, this clone turned up a few times. This chain links TRBV29-1 with TRBJ2-4, with D unresolved. This CDR3 spans 13 amino acids. Per the germline V gene, CDR1 is SQVTM and CDR2 is ANQGSEA. The V end was cut by 5 bases, the J end by 7 bases, with 15 bases between. The CDR3 loop is CSVLREWGNIQYF. The DNA of the CDR3 is TGCAGCGTTCTCCGCGAGTGGGGTAACATTCAGTACTTC.

As for this clone: This same CDR3 is encoded by further DNA sequences in the sample. The chain links TRBV30 to TRBJ2-2; 8 bases map to TRBD1. V was clipped by 3 bases and J by 7 bases; unmatched bases: 4. CDR1 is GTSNPN and CDR2 is SVGIG in the germline V gene (reference sequence). The CDR3 runs to 13 residues. The CDR3 DNA reads as TGTGCCTGGAGCAGGGGGCAAGGCGGGGAGCTGTTTTTT. This codes for CAWSRGQGGELFF.

The chain combines TRBV30 with TRBJ2-7; D remains ambiguous. This CDR3 has 12 amino acids. Trimming took 1 base from V and 6 from J, leaving 10 bases between them. Germline V gene lookup returns CDR1 GTSNPN and CDR2 SVGIG (reference sequence). This CDR3 reads CAWSGSVVEQYF. The CDR3 region has the DNA TGTGCCTGGAGTGGGTCCGTGGTCGAGCAGTACTTC.